These 26 T cell receptor beta chains share one sample of origin, sequenced in a study of beta chain features in type 1 diabetes. Study results and limitations: In all four CD4+ subsets, TCRB CDR3 length was significantly, moderately reduced in type 1 diabetes.

No cognate antigen is known for these TCRs. Sequencing targeted expressed TCRB transcripts, as all isolated RNA had been reverse transcribed. The data were produced by immunoSEQ multiplex PCR, yet TCRdb's version contains in-frame clones alone and is incomplete. This table holds around 710,000 clones, 9.5% to 15% found once. The material sequenced was naive CD4+ T cells from blood. The receptors derive from a man younger than 40 with type 1 diabetes.

V gene TRBV27 combines with J gene TRBJ1-3; a possible D gene is TRBD1 (6 bases). Trimming stripped 2 bases from V and 0 bases from J, with 8 bases between. Germline loops: CDR1 MNHEY, CDR2 SMNVEV (reference sequence). This CDR3 is 15 amino acids long. Here the CDR3 reads CASSLTGFSGNTIYF. In DNA, the CDR3 is TGTGCCAGCAGTTTAACAGGGTTCTCTGGAAACACCATATATTTT.

CDR3 amino acids: CASSQDQRGGSYNSPLHF. CDR3 nucleotides: TGTGCCAGCAGCCAAGATCAAAGGGGCGGCTCCTATAATTCACCCCTCCACTTT. The V and J genes are TRBV14 and TRBJ1-6; weak D call: TRBD1 (5 bases). The CDR3 runs to 18 residues. Between the trimmed V and J ends, which lost 0 bases and 0 bases, there was a span of 12 bases. The V gene's germline CDR1 is SGHDN and CDR2 FVKESK.

This clone was recorded a few times. This sequence joins TRBV10-3 and TRBJ2-2, with D possibly being TRBD1 (6 bases). Germline values: CDR1 ENHRY, CDR2 SYGVKD. V was trimmed by 5 bases and J by 0 bases, leaving 10 bases between them. CDR3 length equals 15 residues. In nucleotides, the CDR3 is TGTGCCATCAGTCCAGGGGTTTCGAACACCGGGGAGCTGTTTTTT. Protein sequence: CAISPGVSNTGELFF.

This clone was found a few times. CDR3 sequence: CASSQDPTVNYGYTF. The CDR3 nucleotides read TGTGCCAGCAGCCAAGATCCCACAGTCAACTATGGCTACACCTTC. The chain combines TRBV14 with TRBJ1-2, with D uncertain. V dropped 0 bases and J dropped 2 bases, with 10 bases sitting between them. This CDR3 is 15 amino acids long. CDR1 is SGHDN, CDR2 FVKESK, per germline.

This clone came up a few times. The chain links TRBV4-2 to TRBJ2-7; D is unresolved. The length of the CDR3 is 15 residues. V lost 5 bases and J lost 2, with 16 bases in between. CDR1 is LGHNA and CDR2 is YNFKEQ in the germline V gene. DNA of the CDR3: TGTGCCAGCAGCTTGATGGGCCTGATTACCTACGAGCAGTACTTC. It is translated as CASSLMGLITYEQYF.

This clone was seen only a few times. The genes are TRBV19 and TRBJ2-3; 7 nucleotides line up with TRBD1. V shed 1 base and J 3 bases; nucleotides not matched to a gene: 7. This CDR3 is built from 16 residues. The germline V gene has CDR1 LNHDA and CDR2 SQIVND (reference sequence). The DNA for the CDR3 is TGTGCCAGTAGTATAGTAGGACAGGCCCGGACAGATACGCAGTATTTT. This translates into CASSIVGQARTDTQYF.

The CDR3 coding sequence is TGCGCCAGCAGCTTGGAACAAAGCTCCTACAATGAGCAGTTCTTC. Amino acid sequence: CASSLEQSSYNEQFF. The genes are TRBV5-1 and TRBJ2-1, with D unresolved. The CDR3 runs to 15 residues. Trimming took off 0 bases at V and 0 bases at J, with 7 bases between the two ends. Per the germline V gene, CDR1 is SGHRS and CDR2 is YFSETQ. Full variable domain (outside the CDR3, taken from reference TRBV5-1 and TRBJ2-1): KAGVTQTPRYLIKTRGQQVTLSCSPISGHRSVSWYQQTPGQGLQFLFEYFSETQRNKGNFPGRFSGRQFSNSRSEMNVSTLELGDSALYLCASSLEQSSYNEQFFGPGTRLTVL.

This clone was seen more than once but under ten times. The V and J genes are TRBV14 and TRBJ1-2, with a weak D call TRBD1 (6 bases). V dropped 2 bases and J dropped 4 bases, with 11 bases sitting between them. The CDR3 has 14 amino acids. Germline-derived CDR1 and CDR2 are SGHDN and FVKESK. CDR3 amino acids: CASSQSDSLYGYTF. In DNA, the CDR3 is TGTGCCAGCAGCCAATCGGACAGCCTCTATGGCTACACCTTC.

Remarks on this clone: The junction differs from germline at one of its ends, possibly a read error. The rearrangement links TRBV27 to TRBJ1-6; D is ambiguous. The CDR3 runs to 16 residues. Germline CDR1 and CDR2: MNHEY and SMNVEV (reference sequence). Here the CDR3 reads CASNLSRIRINSPLHF. The CDR3 DNA reads as TGTGCCAGCAATTTATCGAGAATTCGGATTAATTCACCCCTCCACTTT.

The chain uses TRBV7-9 and TRBJ1-3; D gene ambiguous. Per germline, CDR1 SEHNR and CDR2 FQNEAQ (reference sequence). The CDR3 spans 12 residues. V was clipped by 1 base and J by 7 bases, with 5 bases between them. CDR3 in amino acids: CASSLESNTIYF. The CDR3 nucleotides are TGTGCCAGCAGCTTAGAATCGAACACCATATATTTT.

This clone has more than one count but fewer than ten. Within the sample, other DNA sequences also encode this same CDR3. The chain is built from TRBV28 and TRBJ1-2; unclear D gene. Trimming took 3 bases from V and 5 from J, leaving 7 bases between them. The CDR3 extends over 12 amino acids. CDR1 is MDHEN and CDR2 is SYDVKM in the germline V gene. Here the CDR3 DNA reads TGTGCCAGCAGTTTGAGGCGATATGGCTACACCTTC. Protein: CASSLRRYGYTF.

This clone turned up a few times. V is TRBV9 and J is TRBJ2-1; weak D call: TRBD2 (5 bases). Germline CDR1 SGDLS, CDR2 YYNGEE. This CDR3 has 19 residues. With 0 bases removed from V and 4 bases from J, the gap between germline ends came to 23 bases. CDR3 region: CASSVDIGSRLSSYNEQFF. The DNA of the CDR3 is TGTGCCAGCAGCGTAGATATAGGGTCTCGACTATCGTCATACAATGAGCAGTTCTTC.

In its sample, this clone was seen a few times. The V and J genes are TRBV5-6 and TRBJ1-2, with unresolved D. Trimming removed 0 bases at V and 0 bases at J, with 12 bases between. Germline V CDR1 and CDR2: SGHDT, YYEEEE. There are 16 residues in the CDR3. The CDR3 region is CASSLGWAAANYGYTF. CDR3 nucleotides: TGTGCCAGCAGCTTGGGTTGGGCAGCCGCTAACTATGGCTACACCTTC.

This clone has a handful of counts. One end of the junction fails to match germline, which may point to a read error. CDR3 DNA sequence: TGTGCTAGCAGCCCGACAGGGGCGAATTCACCCCTCCACTTT. This translates into CASSPTGANSPLHF. This chain joins TRBV7-7 and TRBJ1-6, with TRBD1 matching 8 bases. The CDR3 is 14 residues long. Germline V gene sequence: CDR1 SSHAT, CDR2 FNYEAQ (reference sequence). Variable domain in full (rest from reference TRBV7-7 and TRBJ1-6): GAGVSQSPRYKVTKRGQDVTLRCDPISSHATLYWYQQALGQGPEFLTYFNYEAQPDKSGLPSDRFSAERPEGSISTLTIQRTEQRDSAMYRCASSPTGANSPLHFGNGTRLTVT.

This clone was recorded a few times. The V and J genes are TRBV28 and TRBJ2-7; D call uncertain. Germline lookup yields CDR1 MDHEN and CDR2 SYDVKM. The CDR3 extends over 14 amino acids. The V gene lost 6 bases and the J gene lost 0 bases, with 12 bases spanning the gap. CDR3 loop: CASSTTASSYEQYF. CDR3 DNA sequence: TGTGCCAGCAGCACGACTGCTAGCTCCTACGAGCAGTACTTC.

This clone was counted a few times. The chain combines TRBV7-2 with TRBJ2-7; D assignment may be TRBD1 or TRBD2 (6 bases each). This CDR3 has 15 residues. CDR1 is SGHTA and CDR2 is FQGNSA in the germline V gene. The V end was cut by 1 base, the J end by 7 bases, with 17 bases between. In DNA, the CDR3 is TGTGCCAGCAGCTTAGAACTAGGGGGGACCTGGGAGCAGTACTTC. It encodes CASSLELGGTWEQYF.

This chain connects TRBV18 to TRBJ1-1; TRBD1 matches at 7 bases. CDR3 size: 15 residues. The ends lost 5 bases at V and 0 bases at J; junction bases unmatched: 6. Germline CDR1 is KGHSH and CDR2 is LQKENI. The CDR3 coding sequence is TGTGCCAGCTCAACTCGACAGGGATTGAACACTGAAGCTTTCTTT. It specifies CASSTRQGLNTEAFF.

This clone was seen only a few times. The rearrangement uses TRBV4-3 and TRBJ2-7; 8 bases map to TRBD2. Germline V gives CDR1 LGHNA, CDR2 YSLEER. This CDR3 is 15 amino acids long. J was trimmed by 2 bases and V by 0 bases; bases with no gene match: 3. This CDR3 is CASSQEAGDPYEQYF. The CDR3 DNA reads as TGCGCCAGCAGCCAAGAAGCGGGGGACCCCTACGAGCAGTACTTC.

In this sample, this clone turned up a few times. The chain recombines TRBV20-1 with TRBJ1-2, with D perhaps matching TRBD1 (5 bases). The V end lost 4 bases, the J end lost 8 bases, and 11 bases lay between the germline ends. The CDR3 runs 11 residues. CDR1 and CDR2 from the germline V gene are DFQATT and SNEGSKA (reference sequence). The CDR3 here is CSATQGDGYTF. For the CDR3, the DNA is TGCAGTGCTACCCAGGGAGACGGCTACACCTTC.

J is TRBJ1-3 and V is TRBV27, with D uncertain. Trimming pared 2 bases from V and 0 bases from J, leaving 8 bases between. The CDR3 consists of 15 residues. Germline CDR1 reads MNHEY; CDR2 reads SMNVEV (reference sequence). CDR3 bases: TGTGCCAGCAGTTTAACCAGGAGCTCTGGAAACACCATATATTTT. Translated, it gives CASSLTRSSGNTIYF.

The chain combines TRBV7-2 with TRBJ2-7; D is possibly TRBD2 (6 bases). Germline V gene lookup returns CDR1 SGHTA and CDR2 FQGNSA. The CDR3 has 16 residues. The V end lost 5 bases, the J end lost 4 bases, and 21 bases lay between the germline ends. The DNA for the CDR3 is TGTGCCAGCAGCCCCTTCGGGTCGGGGGTGGTTTACGAGCAGTACTTC. It encodes CASSPFGSGVVYEQYF. The full variable domain, its missing parts supplied by reference TRBV7-2 and TRBJ2-7, is GAGVSQSPSNKVTEKGKDVELRCDPISGHTALYWYRQSLGQGLEFLIYFQGNSAPDKSGLPSDRFSAERTGGSVSTLTIQRTQQEDSAVYLCASSPFGSGVVYEQYFGPGTRLTVT.

The chain recombines TRBV6-6 with TRBJ2-5, with D unresolved. CDR3 length: 13 amino acids. V lost 0 bases, J lost 5 bases, and 7 bases lay in between. The germline V gene has CDR1 MNHNY and CDR2 SVGAGI (reference sequence). CDR3 DNA sequence: TGTGCCAGCAGTTACTCCTCCTGGGAGACCCAGTACTTC. Protein: CASSYSSWETQYF.

The chain couples TRBV28 to TRBJ2-3, with 11 nucleotides matching TRBD2. The CDR3 consists of 16 residues. Germline CDR1 MDHEN, CDR2 SYDVKM. The ends lost 6 bases at V and 9 bases at J; junction bases unmatched: 14. Here the CDR3 reads CASSSTSGGLLRTQYF. CDR3 nucleotides: TGTGCCAGCAGCTCTACTAGCGGGGGCCTCCTTAGGACGCAGTATTTT. Together with reference TRBV28 and TRBJ2-3, the CDR3 gives the full variable domain: DVKVTQSSRYLVKRTGEKVFLECVQDMDHENMFWYRQDPGLGLRLIYFSYDVKMKEKGDIPEGYSVSREKKERFSLILESASTNQTSMYLCASSSTSGGLLRTQYFGPGTRLTVL.

The chain employs TRBV7-9 and TRBJ2-7; D not certain. The CDR3 sequence is 16 residues long. With 0 bases removed from V and 0 bases from J, the gap between germline ends came to 12 bases. Germline V lookup: CDR1 SEHNR, CDR2 FQNEAQ (reference sequence). CDR3 amino acids: CASSLASVGSSYEQYF. CDR3 DNA: TGTGCCAGCAGCTTAGCGTCAGTTGGCAGCTCCTACGAGCAGTACTTC. The entire variable domain, with the rest obtained from reference TRBV7-9 and TRBJ2-7, is as follows: DTGVSQNPRHKITKRGQNVTFRCDPISEHNRLYWYRQTLGQGPEFLTYFQNEAQLEKSRLLSDRFSAERPKGSFSTLEIQRTEQGDSAMYLCASSLASVGSSYEQYFGPGTRLTVT.

This clone was found a few times. This chain uses TRBV9 with TRBJ1-2; a weak D match, TRBD1 (5 bases). Trimming removed 4 bases at V and 6 bases at J, with 19 bases between. There are 15 residues in the CDR3. Germline lookup yields CDR1 SGDLS and CDR2 YYNGEE. The CDR3, as DNA: TGTGCCAGCAGCATCCAGATTGCTGGGACGGATGGCTACACCTTC. This codes for CASSIQIAGTDGYTF.

Note on this clone: The same CDR3 also results from other DNA sequences found in this sample. This chain uses TRBV5-1 with TRBJ1-2, with D perhaps TRBD1 (5 bases). This CDR3 has 13 residues. Germline V gene sequence: CDR1 SGHRS, CDR2 YFSETQ. V lost 6 bases and J lost 5, with 14 bases in between. The CDR3 DNA follows: TGCGCCAGCACCCCGGGACGTCTGTATGGCTACACCTTC. This translates into CASTPGRLYGYTF.